The text below deals with one TCR beta chain. The source of the sample is a study of blood T cell repertoires in COVID-19. Turning to the study itself: Some COVID-19 samples were acute and others convalescent; all came from the United States, Italy and Spain.

TCRdb's table, derived via immunoSEQ multiplex PCR, lists solely in-frame clones and lacks some. The table includes over 200,000 clones, roughly 90% detected once. Germline V gene data show CDR1 as LNHDA and CDR2 as SQIVND (reference sequence). The junction had 11 bases not matched to a gene; V was cut back by 10 bases and J by 8 bases. The CDR3 consists of 13 residues. The V gene is TRBV19, the J gene TRBJ2-3; TRBD1 matches at 8 bases. The origin of this receptor is a woman in her fifties or sixties with acute or convalescent COVID-19. Sequencing was performed on peripheral blood. CDR3 bases: TGTGCCACCCTTGACAGGGGCCGAGCTACGCAGTATTTT. Residues: CATLDRGRATQYF.